This T cell receptor (beta chain) was identified during a study of blood T cell repertoires in COVID-19 (dated by TCRdb to 2018 to 2020). Concerning the study at large: Samples covering the acute and convalescent phases of COVID-19 were provided by collaborators in the United States, Italy and Spain. The material from the prospective study consisted of cDNA or gDNA derived from T cells, B-cell-depleted T cells, or PBMCs. Deeply sampled blood TCRbeta repertoires from subjects exposed to, actively infected with, or recovered from COVID-19 were included in the dataset. The repertoires were made available in a free public database intended to serve as a resource for research on the immune response to SARS-CoV-2. Samples came from the ongoing ImmuneRACE study (first 160 participants) plus 1,254 subjects from 6 global collaborators. The sample metadata nearly always contained a de-identified subject ID, COVID-19 status, age in years and sex. HLA class I and class II types, where available, came from metadata supplied by the sample provider rather than from assay-based typing. Results and caveats for the whole study, not just this receptor: Clinical and demographic metadata were provided uncurated, with the amount varying by source and participant.

A distance of 7 bases separates the germline ends of V and J, which lose 3 bases and 8 bases respectively. From its cysteine to its phenylalanine, the CDR3 spans 11 amino acids. Of the read, only the CDR3 DNA is kept; its 33 bases are in frame from base 1. Looking up the germline V gene yields CDR1 MRHNA and CDR2 SNTAGT. This clone turned up a few times. There is no known antigen for this receptor. There are no base qualities to consult, and no much larger clone falls within one base. TCRbeta CDR3 regions were amplified from genomic DNA using the immunoSEQ Assay, a bias-controlled multiplex PCR. As for the authors' bioinformatics: Nucleated cell counts per sample were estimated from amplification of reference gene primers within the assay. Sequence reads were collapsed and filtered to measure the absolute abundance of every unique TCRbeta CDR3 rearrangement. For each sample, productive Simpson clonality was calculated as the square root of Simpson's diversity index over productive rearrangements. The clones in this table, taken by TCRdb from immuneACCESS, are in-frame only. Not every clone is retained; where verified, under half of the shortfall comes from an unresolved V gene, and the cause of the rest is unknown. V, J and clone size are taken as reported in that table, and D and trimming were inferred from the DNA itself. This sample holds 300,000 to 400,000 clones; roughly 85% were observed only once. Clones ranked in the top ten supply about 7% of the sample.

Whole blood was collected in K2EDTA tubes by collaborating institutions according to the institutions' own protocols. For TCRbeta analysis, collaborator samples were shipped as frozen whole blood, as isolated PBMCs, or as DNA extracted from either sample type. Sequences were obtained from peripheral blood. This receptor was taken from a human donor in a cohort sampled during active COVID-19. The receptor chain draws on TRBV6-4 and TRBJ1-1, with an unclear D gene assignment. The CDR3: CASSDGREAFF. The bases are TGTGCCAGCAGTGATGGGAGGGAAGCTTTCTTT.